A single sample gave rise to the 6 T cell receptor beta chains below, sequenced in a study of human T cells and chemical hapten exposure. Stated time point: patch test 2, 6 weeks after DPC sensitization. The treatment denotes: therapeutic diphenylcyclopropenone sensitization with weekly scalp DPC. One entry per CDR3 protein results from TCRdb running MiXCR on the RACE reads. The sample has about 100,000 distinct CDR3 sequences, approximately 10% seen once. This material consisted of whole blood, taken in connection with sensitization to the hapten diphenylcyclopropenone (DPC). These receptors were obtained from a woman between 40 and 50 years old with alopecia areata. Some clones in this sample may be carry-over from other donors' samples.

This clonotype was recorded many times. This chain links TRBV21-1 with TRBJ1-6; the table calls TRBD1, which could not be checked here. TRBV21-1 corresponds to a pseudogene. The length of the CDR3 is 15 residues. CDR3 residues: CASSLLTGMGSPLHF. The CDR3 DNA reads TGTGCCAGCAGTCTCTTGACAGGGATGGGATCACCCCTCCACTTT.

This clonotype was seen a handful of times. The chain links TRBV5-1 to TRBJ2-1; 7 bases fit TRBD2. Per the germline V gene, CDR1 is SGHRS and CDR2 is YFSETQ. There are 16 residues in the CDR3. After removal of 0 bases from V and 0 bases from J, the junction contained 3 bases not matched to a gene. CDR3 nucleotides: TGCGCCAGCAGCTTGGGCGGACTAGGCTCCTACAATGAGCAGTTCTTC. Translation: CASSLGGLGSYNEQFF.

This clonotype was observed at least ten times. The chain couples TRBV3-1 to TRBJ2-7; D uncertain. The CDR3 spans 12 residues. Germline V CDR1 and CDR2: LGHDT, YNNKEL (reference sequence). The V gene lost 2 bases and the J gene lost 6 bases, with 8 bases spanning the gap. This chain's CDR3 is CASSQSLSEQYF. The CDR3 DNA follows: TGTGCCAGCAGCCAATCTCTAAGCGAGCAGTACTTC.

This clonotype was counted at least ten times. The chain has TRBV12-3 or TRBV12-4 and TRBJ1-1; D is unresolved. V dropped 3 bases and J dropped 1 base, with 6 bases sitting between them. The CDR3 spans 13 residues. CDR3 sequence (DNA): TGTGCCAGCAGTTTGGGCTCGAACACTGAAGCTTTCTTT. As protein: CASSLGSNTEAFF.

This clonotype was counted only a few times. This chain uses TRBV7-9 with TRBJ2-1; maybe TRBD2 (6 bases). V was trimmed by 1 base and J by 6 bases, leaving 13 bases between them. This CDR3 contains 15 residues. CDR1 and CDR2 (germline): SEHNR, FQNEAQ (reference sequence). This CDR3 is CASSLGVDYSNEQFF. The CDR3 DNA reads TGTGCCAGCAGCTTAGGGGTGGACTACTCCAATGAGCAGTTCTTC.

This clonotype has more than one count but fewer than ten. J is TRBJ2-2 and V is TRBV21-1; the listed D gene, TRBD1, was not tested against the DNA. TRBV21-1 is tagged as a pseudogene. The CDR3 length is 15 residues. The CDR3 DNA sequence: TGTGCCAGTACACCCCGAGGGGCTTACACCGGGGAGCTGTTTTTT. Translation gives CASTPRGAYTGELFF.